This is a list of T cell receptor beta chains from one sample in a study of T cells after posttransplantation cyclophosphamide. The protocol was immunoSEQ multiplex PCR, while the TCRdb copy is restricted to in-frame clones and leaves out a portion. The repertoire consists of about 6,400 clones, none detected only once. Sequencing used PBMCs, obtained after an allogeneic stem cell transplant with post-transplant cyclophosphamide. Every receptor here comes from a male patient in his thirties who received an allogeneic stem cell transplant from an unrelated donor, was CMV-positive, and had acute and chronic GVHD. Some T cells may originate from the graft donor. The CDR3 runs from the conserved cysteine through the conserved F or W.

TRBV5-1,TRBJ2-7,CASSLEGQGSYEQYF
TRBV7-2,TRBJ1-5,CASSSMGQNQPQHF
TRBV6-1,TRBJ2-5,CASSPGSGETQYF
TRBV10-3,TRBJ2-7,CAIRQGYEQYF
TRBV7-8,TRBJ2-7,CAGGTGEHEQYF
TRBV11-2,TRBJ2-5,CASSFPAETQYF
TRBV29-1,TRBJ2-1,CSVEDPGTSSYNEQFF
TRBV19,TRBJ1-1,CASSTGTGGTEAFF
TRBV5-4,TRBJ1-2,CASSSTYGYTF
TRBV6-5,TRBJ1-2,CASSLYRDTDYGYTF
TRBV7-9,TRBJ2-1,CASSFLNEQFF
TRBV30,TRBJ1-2,CAWNKQLNYGYTF
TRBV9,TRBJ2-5,CASSTEASEETQYF
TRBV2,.,CASSGWRLGYEQYF
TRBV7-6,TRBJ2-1,CASSLRAGGSLGNEQFF
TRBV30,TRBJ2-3,CAWSATGTDTQYF